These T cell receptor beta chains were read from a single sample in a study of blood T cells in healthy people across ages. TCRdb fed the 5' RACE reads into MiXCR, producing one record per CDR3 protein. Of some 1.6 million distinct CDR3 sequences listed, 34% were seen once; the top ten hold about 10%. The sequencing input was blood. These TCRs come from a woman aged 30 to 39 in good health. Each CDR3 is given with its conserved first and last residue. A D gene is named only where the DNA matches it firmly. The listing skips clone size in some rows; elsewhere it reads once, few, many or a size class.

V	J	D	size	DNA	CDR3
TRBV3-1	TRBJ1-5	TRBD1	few	TGTGCCAGCAGCGACAGGGACGGCAATCAGCCCCAGCATTTT	CASSDRDGNQPQHF
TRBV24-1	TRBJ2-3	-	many	TGTGCCACCAGTGATTCCCCTTTTGGGACATTGAGCACAGATACGCAGTATTTT	CATSDSPFGTLSTDTQYF
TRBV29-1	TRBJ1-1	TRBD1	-	TGCAGCATCTTGACAGGGACGAACACTGAAGCTTTCTTT	CSILTGTNTEAFF
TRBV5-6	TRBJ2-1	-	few	TGTGCCAGCAGCCTCCCCATCGGTGAGCAGTTCTTC	CASSLPIGEQFF
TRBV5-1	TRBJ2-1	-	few	TGCGCCAGCAGCCCCGAGGACAACTACAATGAGCAGTTCTTC	CASSPEDNYNEQFF
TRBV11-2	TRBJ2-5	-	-	TGTGCCAGCAGCCAGGGACACCTCCAAGGGACCCAGTACTTC	CASSQGHLQGTQYF
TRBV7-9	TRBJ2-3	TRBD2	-	TGTGCCAGCAGGTTAGCGGGAGGGTTTGCAGATACGCAGTATTTT	CASRLAGGFADTQYF
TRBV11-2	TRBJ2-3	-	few	TGTGCCAGCAGCCCGCCCCTCGCAGGCACAGATACGCAGTATTTT	CASSPPLAGTDTQYF
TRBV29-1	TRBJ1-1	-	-	TGCAGCGTTGCTCTGGATAACACTGAAGCTTTCTTT	CSVALDNTEAFF
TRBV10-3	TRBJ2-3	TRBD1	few	TGTGCCATCAGTGAGCTCGGACAGGGAGGAGATACGCAGTATTTT	CAISELGQGGDTQYF
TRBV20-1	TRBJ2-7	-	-	TGCAGTGCTCCTAGGACGGACTCCTACGAGCAGTACTTC	CSAPRTDSYEQYF
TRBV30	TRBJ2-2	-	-	TGTGCCTGGAGTGTGCAACTGAACACCGGGGAGCTGTTTTTT	CAWSVQLNTGELFF
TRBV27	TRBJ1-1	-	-	TGTGCCAGCAGCCCCGGTGGAATAGTTGCCTTGAACACTGAAGCTTTCTTT	CASSPGGIVALNTEAFF
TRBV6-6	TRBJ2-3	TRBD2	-	TGTGCCAGCAGCCCACTCGGACTAGCGCTTAGCACAGATACGCAGTATTTT	CASSPLGLALSTDTQYF
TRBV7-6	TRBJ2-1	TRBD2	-	TGTGCCAGCAGCCCCGGACTAGCGGGGGGCCGGCAGTTCTTC	CASSPGLAGGRQFF
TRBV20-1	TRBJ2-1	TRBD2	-	TGCAGTGCTAGAGCCCCCCTAGGCGGGGGGATTAGCTCCTACAATGAGCAGTTCTTC	CSARAPLGGGISSYNEQFF
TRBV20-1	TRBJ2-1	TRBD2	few	TGCAGTGCTAGAATCGGGGGACGCGGGAGGGCCGGCGGGGGGAATGAGCAGTTCTTC	CSARIGGRGRAGGGNEQFF
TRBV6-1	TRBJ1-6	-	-	TGTGCCAGCAGTGAATCCGGGGTTGGTTCACCCCTCCACTTT	CASSESGVGSPLHF
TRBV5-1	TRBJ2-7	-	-	TGCGCCAGCAGCTTTGGGTACGGCCTCGGCGAGCAGTACTTC	CASSFGYGLGEQYF
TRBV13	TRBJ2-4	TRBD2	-	TGTGCCAGCAGCCTGGGACTAGCGGTACTAGCCAAAAACATTCAGTACTTC	CASSLGLAVLAKNIQYF
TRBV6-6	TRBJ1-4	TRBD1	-	TGTGCCAGCAGCGAGACAGGGGGCGGTGAAAAACTGTTTTTT	CASSETGGGEKLFF
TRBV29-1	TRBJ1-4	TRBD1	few	TGCAGCGTTGGGGACAGGGCGAACGAAAAACTGTTTTTT	CSVGDRANEKLFF
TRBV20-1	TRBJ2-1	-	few	TGCAGTGCCACCAACCGGGACTTCTTCTACAATGAGCAGTTCTTC	CSATNRDFFYNEQFF
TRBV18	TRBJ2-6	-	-	TGTGCCAGCTCACCACGTCCAGGGAACTCTGGGGCCAACGTCCTGACTTTC	CASSPRPGNSGANVLTF
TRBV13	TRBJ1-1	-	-	TGTGCCAGCAGCCCTGACGGGAGTGCGAACACTGAAGCTTTCTTT	CASSPDGSANTEAFF
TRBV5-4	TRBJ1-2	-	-	TGTGCCAGCAGCTTGGCTGGCCCCTCGGTGGGCTACACCTTC	CASSLAGPSVGYTF
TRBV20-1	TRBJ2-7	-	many	TGCAGTGCTACCCCTTCGGGGGACAGATTATGGGAGCAGTACTTC	CSATPSGDRLWEQYF
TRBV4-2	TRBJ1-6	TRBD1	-	TGTGCCAGCAGCCAAGAAACACAGGGGGCCTATAATTCACCCCTCCACTTT	CASSQETQGAYNSPLHF
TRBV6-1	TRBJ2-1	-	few	TGTGCCAGCAGTGAAGCAGGGAGGAATGAGCAGTTCTTC	CASSEAGRNEQFF
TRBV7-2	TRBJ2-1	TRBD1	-	TGTGCCAGCAGCCTAGATCTATGGGACAGGGGAGGAATTGATGAGCAGTTCTTC	CASSLDLWDRGGIDEQFF
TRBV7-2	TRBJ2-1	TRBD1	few	TGTGCCAGCAGTTCGAAGACAGGGACAACCTACAATGAGCAGTTCTTC	CASSSKTGTTYNEQFF
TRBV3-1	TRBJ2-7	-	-	TGTGCCAGCAGCCAGCAACTAGGGGCTTACGAGCAGTACTTC	CASSQQLGAYEQYF
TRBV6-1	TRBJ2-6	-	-	TGTGCCAGCAGTGAAATGGTGGGGGGGCCGGCTGGGGCCAACGTCCTGACTTTC	CASSEMVGGPAGANVLTF
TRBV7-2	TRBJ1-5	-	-	TGTGCCAGCAGCTTAGCGACACCGACGGGGATGGAGCCCCAGCATTTT	CASSLATPTGMEPQHF
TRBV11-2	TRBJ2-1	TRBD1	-	TGTGCCAGCAGCCTCGATGGACAGGACAATGAGCAGTTCTTC	CASSLDGQDNEQFF
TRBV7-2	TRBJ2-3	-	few	TGTGCCAGCACCCCTCTTCCGGGATTCGCAGATACGCAGTATTTT	CASTPLPGFADTQYF
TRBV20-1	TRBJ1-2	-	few	TGCAGTGTTAGCGAAGGGATCGATGGCTACACCTTC	CSVSEGIDGYTF
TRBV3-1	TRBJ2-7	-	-	TGTGCCAGCAGCCCCACCACCGCAGGAGTCTACGAGCAGTACTTC	CASSPTTAGVYEQYF
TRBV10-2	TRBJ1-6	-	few	TGCGCCAGCAGTTGGGGGGCGGGGGTTGAGAATTCACCCCTCCACTTT	CASSWGAGVENSPLHF
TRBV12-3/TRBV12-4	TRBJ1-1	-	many	TGTGCCAGCAGTTTGATCGGGAACACTGAAGCTTTCTTT	CASSLIGNTEAFF